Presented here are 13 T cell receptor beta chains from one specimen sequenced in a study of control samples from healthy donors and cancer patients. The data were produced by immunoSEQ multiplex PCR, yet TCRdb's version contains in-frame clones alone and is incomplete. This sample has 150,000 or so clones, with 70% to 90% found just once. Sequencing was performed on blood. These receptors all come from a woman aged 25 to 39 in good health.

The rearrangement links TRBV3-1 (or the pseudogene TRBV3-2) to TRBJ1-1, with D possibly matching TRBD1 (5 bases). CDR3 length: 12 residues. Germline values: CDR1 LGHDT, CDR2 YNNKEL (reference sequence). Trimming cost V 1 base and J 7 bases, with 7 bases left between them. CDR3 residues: CASSQVQGEAFF. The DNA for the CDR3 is TGTGCCAGCAGCCAAGTCCAGGGTGAAGCTTTCTTT.

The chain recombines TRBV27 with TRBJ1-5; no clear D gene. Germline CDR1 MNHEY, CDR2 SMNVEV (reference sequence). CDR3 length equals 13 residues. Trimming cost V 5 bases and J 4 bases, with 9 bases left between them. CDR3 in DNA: TGTGCCAGCAGTAACAATCTTAATCAGCCCCAGCATTTT. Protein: CASSNNLNQPQHF.

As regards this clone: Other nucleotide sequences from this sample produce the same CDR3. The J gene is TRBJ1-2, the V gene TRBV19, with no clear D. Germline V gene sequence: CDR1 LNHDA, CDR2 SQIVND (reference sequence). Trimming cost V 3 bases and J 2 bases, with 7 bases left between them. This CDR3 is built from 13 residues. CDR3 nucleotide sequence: TGTGCCAGTAGTATTTTGTTAAACTATGGCTACACCTTC. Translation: CASSILLNYGYTF.

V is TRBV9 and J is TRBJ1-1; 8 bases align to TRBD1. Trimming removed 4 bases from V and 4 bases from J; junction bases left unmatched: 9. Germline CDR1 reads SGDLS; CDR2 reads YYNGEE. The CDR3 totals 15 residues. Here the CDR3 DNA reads TGTGCCAGCAGCCCCGGACAGGGATTGAGCACTGAAGCTTTCTTT. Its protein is CASSPGQGLSTEAFF.

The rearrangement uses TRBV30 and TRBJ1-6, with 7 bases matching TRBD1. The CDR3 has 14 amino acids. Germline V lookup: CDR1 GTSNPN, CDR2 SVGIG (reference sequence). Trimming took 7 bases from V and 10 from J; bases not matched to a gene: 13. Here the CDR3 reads CAFQTQGVDSPLHF. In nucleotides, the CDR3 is TGTGCCTTCCAAACTCAGGGGGTAGACTCACCCCTCCACTTT.

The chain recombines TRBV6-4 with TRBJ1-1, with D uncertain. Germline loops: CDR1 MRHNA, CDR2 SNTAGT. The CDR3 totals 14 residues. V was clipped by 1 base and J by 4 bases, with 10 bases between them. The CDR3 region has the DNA TGTGCCAGCAGTGACTGGGGATGGGGCACTGAAGCTTTCTTT. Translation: CASSDWGWGTEAFF.

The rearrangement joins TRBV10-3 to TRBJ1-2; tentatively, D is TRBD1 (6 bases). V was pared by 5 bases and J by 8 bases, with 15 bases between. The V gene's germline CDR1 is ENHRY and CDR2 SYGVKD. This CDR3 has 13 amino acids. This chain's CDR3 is CAISSTGQRGYTF. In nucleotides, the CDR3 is TGTGCCATCAGTTCCACAGGGCAGCGAGGCTACACCTTC.

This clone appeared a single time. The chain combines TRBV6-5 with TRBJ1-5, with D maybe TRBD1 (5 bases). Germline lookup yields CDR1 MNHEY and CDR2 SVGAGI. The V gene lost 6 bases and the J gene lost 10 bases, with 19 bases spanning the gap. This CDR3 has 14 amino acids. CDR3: CASRDYPQGEPQHF. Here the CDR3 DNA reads TGTGCCAGCAGAGACTATCCGCAAGGGGAACCCCAGCATTTT.

DNA for the CDR3: TGTGCCAGCTCACCACCGGTAGCGGGAGTACTTTCGGGGGAGCAGTACTTC. Its protein is CASSPPVAGVLSGEQYF. V and J are TRBV18 and TRBJ2-7; 9 bases line up with TRBD2. CDR3 size: 17 residues. After removal of 0 bases from V and 7 bases from J, the junction contained 13 bases not matched to a gene. Germline lookup yields CDR1 KGHSH and CDR2 LQKENI.

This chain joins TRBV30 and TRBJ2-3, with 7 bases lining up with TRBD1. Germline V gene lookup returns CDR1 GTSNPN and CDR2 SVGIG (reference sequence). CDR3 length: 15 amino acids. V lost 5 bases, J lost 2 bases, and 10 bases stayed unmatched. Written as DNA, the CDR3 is TGTGCCTGGTCTGGGACAGCACTTTTCACAGATACGCAGTATTTT. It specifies CAWSGTALFTDTQYF.

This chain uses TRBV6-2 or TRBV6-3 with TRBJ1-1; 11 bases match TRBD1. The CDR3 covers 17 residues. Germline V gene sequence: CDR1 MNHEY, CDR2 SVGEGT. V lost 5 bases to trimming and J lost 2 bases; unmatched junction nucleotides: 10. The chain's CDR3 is CASSASGQGARNTEAFF. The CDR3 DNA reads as TGTGCCAGCAGTGCCAGCGGACAGGGGGCAAGAAACACTGAAGCTTTCTTT.

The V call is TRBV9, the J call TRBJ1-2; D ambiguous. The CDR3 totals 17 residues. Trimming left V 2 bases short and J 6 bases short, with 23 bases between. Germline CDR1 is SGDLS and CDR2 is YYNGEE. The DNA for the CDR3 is TGTGCCAGCAGCGTGGAAACGGGTCCAAGGCCCGGGGATGGCTACACCTTC. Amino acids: CASSVETGPRPGDGYTF.

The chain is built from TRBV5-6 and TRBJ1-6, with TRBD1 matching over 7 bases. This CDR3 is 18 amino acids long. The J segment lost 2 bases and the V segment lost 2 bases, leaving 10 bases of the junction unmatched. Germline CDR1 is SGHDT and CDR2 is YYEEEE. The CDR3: CASSLATGVSPYNSPLHF. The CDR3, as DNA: TGTGCCAGCAGCTTAGCCACAGGGGTTTCCCCCTATAATTCACCCCTCCACTTT. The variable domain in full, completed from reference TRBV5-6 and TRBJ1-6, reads DAGVTQSPTHLIKTRGQQVTLRCSPKSGHDTVSWYQQALGQGPQFIFQYYEEEERQRGNFPDRFSGHQFPNYSSELNVNALLLGDSALYLCASSLATGVSPYNSPLHFGNGTRLTVT.